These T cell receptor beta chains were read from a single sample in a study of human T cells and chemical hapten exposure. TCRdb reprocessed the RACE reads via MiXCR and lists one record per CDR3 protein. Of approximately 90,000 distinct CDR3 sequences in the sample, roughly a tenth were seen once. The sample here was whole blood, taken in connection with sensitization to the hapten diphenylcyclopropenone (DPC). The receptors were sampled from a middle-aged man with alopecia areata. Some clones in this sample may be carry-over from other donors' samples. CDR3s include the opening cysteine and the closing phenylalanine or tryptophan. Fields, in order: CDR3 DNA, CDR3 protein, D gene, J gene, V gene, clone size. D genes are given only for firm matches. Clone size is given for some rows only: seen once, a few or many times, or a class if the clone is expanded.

CDR3 DNA: TGCAGTGCTGAGGGCGTGGGACCCCAGCATTTT; CDR3 protein: CSAEGVGPQHF; D gene: .; J gene: TRBJ1-5; V gene: TRBV20-1; clone size: few
CDR3 DNA: TGTGCCGGGGGCGACGGCACTGAAGCTTTCTTT; CDR3 protein: CAGGDGTEAFF; D gene: .; J gene: TRBJ1-1; V gene: TRBV28; clone size: few
CDR3 DNA: TGTGCCAGCAGCTTATACAGGGCCTATGGCTACACCTTC; CDR3 protein: CASSLYRAYGYTF; D gene: .; J gene: TRBJ1-2; V gene: TRBV7-2; clone size: .
CDR3 DNA: TGTGCCAGCAGTTCCTCCTCACCCAACTATGGCTACACCTTC; CDR3 protein: CASSSSSPNYGYTF; D gene: .; J gene: TRBJ1-2; V gene: TRBV12-3/TRBV12-4; clone size: many
CDR3 DNA: TGTGCCTGGAGTGTTGGAGGGACCTACGAGCAGTACTTC; CDR3 protein: CAWSVGGTYEQYF; D gene: .; J gene: TRBJ2-7; V gene: TRBV30; clone size: .
CDR3 DNA: TGTGCCAGCAGCCCCAGGACTAGCGGACGGTACCAAGAGACCCAGTACTTC; CDR3 protein: CASSPRTSGRYQETQYF; D gene: TRBD2; J gene: TRBJ2-5; V gene: TRBV11-1; clone size: few
CDR3 DNA: TGTGCCAGCAGTTCGGACAGCAGTTCTAACATTCAGTACTTC; CDR3 protein: CASSSDSSSNIQYF; D gene: .; J gene: TRBJ2-4; V gene: TRBV6-5; clone size: few
CDR3 DNA: TGTGCCAGCAGTTCCGGGGGCGCGGGCGGCACTGAAGCTTTCTTT; CDR3 protein: CASSSGGAGGTEAFF; D gene: .; J gene: TRBJ1-1; V gene: TRBV27; clone size: many
CDR3 DNA: TGTGCCAGCAGCTTAGACAGACAGGGGATAGCCAAAAACATTCAGTACTTC; CDR3 protein: CASSLDRQGIAKNIQYF; D gene: TRBD1; J gene: TRBJ2-4; V gene: TRBV7-2; clone size: many
CDR3 DNA: TGTGCCAGCGCCTCCTCTTCTGGACTAGCGGGCCCAGATACGCAGTATTTT; CDR3 protein: CASASSSGLAGPDTQYF; D gene: TRBD2; J gene: TRBJ2-3; V gene: TRBV5-4; clone size: many
CDR3 DNA: TGTGCCAGCACCCTGCCGTTACAGGGGAAAAACGAGCAGTACTTC; CDR3 protein: CASTLPLQGKNEQYF; D gene: .; J gene: TRBJ2-7; V gene: TRBV21-1; clone size: .
CDR3 DNA: TGTGCCAGCAGCTCGCGGACAGGCAACACTGAAGCTTTCTTT; CDR3 protein: CASSSRTGNTEAFF; D gene: TRBD1; J gene: TRBJ1-1; V gene: TRBV7-3; clone size: many
CDR3 DNA: TGTGCCAGCAGAGGAAAGGGGCAGGGGCCCCATGAAGCTTTCTTT; CDR3 protein: CASRGKGQGPHEAFF; D gene: .; J gene: TRBJ1-1; V gene: TRBV28; clone size: many
CDR3 DNA: TGTGCCAGCAGCGCTACAGGGAATCCGGGGGAAAAACTGTTTTTT; CDR3 protein: CASSATGNPGEKLFF; D gene: .; J gene: TRBJ1-4; V gene: TRBV11-2; clone size: few
CDR3 DNA: TGCAGTGCTAGAGATACGGCAGATCAGCCCCAGCATTTT; CDR3 protein: CSARDTADQPQHF; D gene: .; J gene: TRBJ1-5; V gene: TRBV20-1; clone size: .
CDR3 DNA: TGTGCCAGCAGCTCAACTGGGACTAGCGGGTTCATGACAATCGGAGAGACCCAGTACTTC; CDR3 protein: CASSSTGTSGFMTIGETQYF; D gene: TRBD2; J gene: TRBJ2-5; V gene: TRBV7-2; clone size: .
CDR3 DNA: TGCGCCAGCAGCCAACCTGGGACTAGCGGGGCCCTCGATGAGCAGTTCTTC; CDR3 protein: CASSQPGTSGALDEQFF; D gene: TRBD2; J gene: TRBJ2-1; V gene: TRBV4-3; clone size: few
CDR3 DNA: TGCAGTGCTAGAGAGGGAAGCCAAGAGACCCAGTACTTC; CDR3 protein: CSAREGSQETQYF; D gene: .; J gene: TRBJ2-5; V gene: TRBV20-1; clone size: few
CDR3 DNA: TGCGCCAGCAGCCCGACCGGACAGGTCCAAGAGACCCAGTACTTC; CDR3 protein: CASSPTGQVQETQYF; D gene: TRBD1; J gene: TRBJ2-5; V gene: TRBV5-1; clone size: few
CDR3 DNA: TGTGCCAGTGATGGGGGGTTCAATGAGCAGTTCTTC; CDR3 protein: CASDGGFNEQFF; D gene: .; J gene: TRBJ2-1; V gene: TRBV25-1; clone size: .
CDR3 DNA: TGTGCCAGCTGTAGGGGGAACTATGGCTACACCTTC; CDR3 protein: CASCRGNYGYTF; D gene: .; J gene: TRBJ1-2; V gene: TRBV12-3/TRBV12-4; clone size: .
CDR3 DNA: TGCGCCAGCAGCCTAACGACAGGGCAAATTGGTAATGAGCAGTTCTTC; CDR3 protein: CASSLTTGQIGNEQFF; D gene: TRBD1; J gene: TRBJ2-1; V gene: TRBV5-1; clone size: few
CDR3 DNA: TGCAGTGCTAGAGAAGGCTGGAAGAACACTGAAGCTTTCTTT; CDR3 protein: CSAREGWKNTEAFF; D gene: .; J gene: TRBJ1-1; V gene: TRBV20-1; clone size: .
CDR3 DNA: TGTGCCAGCAGCTTGGAACAGGGTCCAAATCAGCCCCAGCATTTT; CDR3 protein: CASSLEQGPNQPQHF; D gene: .; J gene: TRBJ1-5; V gene: TRBV7-2; clone size: few
CDR3 DNA: TGCAGCGTTGGACAGACAGCGATCTATGGCTACACCTTC; CDR3 protein: CSVGQTAIYGYTF; D gene: .; J gene: TRBJ1-2; V gene: TRBV29-1; clone size: few
CDR3 DNA: TGTGCCAGCAGCTTAGGGACAGGGCTCAGGGATGAGCAGTTCTTC; CDR3 protein: CASSLGTGLRDEQFF; D gene: TRBD1; J gene: TRBJ2-1; V gene: TRBV11-2; clone size: few
CDR3 DNA: TGTGCCAGCAGTGAAGCGCTCCAGGGGCATGGCGACACCTTC; CDR3 protein: CASSEALQGHGDTF; D gene: .; J gene: TRBJ1-2; V gene: TRBV6-1; clone size: .
CDR3 DNA: TGTGCCAGCAGCGCAAAGACAGGGCCGGGGGCCAACGTCCTGACTTTC; CDR3 protein: CASSAKTGPGANVLTF; D gene: TRBD1; J gene: TRBJ2-6; V gene: TRBV5-4; clone size: .
CDR3 DNA: TGTGCCAGCAGTTACGTGACAGGAACCTCTGGGGCCAACGTCCTGACTTTC; CDR3 protein: CASSYVTGTSGANVLTF; D gene: .; J gene: TRBJ2-6; V gene: TRBV6-5; clone size: .
CDR3 DNA: TGTGCCTGGAGTCTTATTTCAGGGATCTCTGGAAACACCATATATTTT; CDR3 protein: CAWSLISGISGNTIYF; D gene: .; J gene: TRBJ1-3; V gene: TRBV30; clone size: few
CDR3 DNA: TGTGCCAGCAGCTTATTCTCAGGCATCGATGGCTACACCTTC; CDR3 protein: CASSLFSGIDGYTF; D gene: .; J gene: TRBJ1-2; V gene: TRBV7-9; clone size: few
CDR3 DNA: TGTGCCAGCAGCATAACCTCCGATACGCAGTATTTT; CDR3 protein: CASSITSDTQYF; D gene: .; J gene: TRBJ2-3; V gene: TRBV7-9; clone size: .
CDR3 DNA: TGTGCCAGCAGCTTATCGTGGGTAGGGGATGAGCAGTTCTTC; CDR3 protein: CASSLSWVGDEQFF; D gene: .; J gene: TRBJ2-1; V gene: TRBV11-2; clone size: few
CDR3 DNA: TGTGCCAGCAGTTATGCAGCGGGAGGGAACACCGGGGAGCTGTTTTTT; CDR3 protein: CASSYAAGGNTGELFF; D gene: TRBD2; J gene: TRBJ2-2; V gene: TRBV2; clone size: .
CDR3 DNA: TGTGCCAGCAGCTTAGCCGCGAGACTTAGCACAGATACGCAGTATTTT; CDR3 protein: CASSLAARLSTDTQYF; D gene: .; J gene: TRBJ2-3; V gene: TRBV7-9; clone size: .
CDR3 DNA: TGCGCCAGCAGCAGTGGGGGGGACGGAGGTTATGGCTACACCTTC; CDR3 protein: CASSSGGDGGYGYTF; D gene: .; J gene: TRBJ1-2; V gene: TRBV5-1; clone size: few
CDR3 DNA: TGTGCCAGCACCACGAAGGGGGGGAGGGCCTTTTTCACAGATACGCAGTATTTT; CDR3 protein: CASTTKGGRAFFTDTQYF; D gene: .; J gene: TRBJ2-3; V gene: TRBV12-3/TRBV12-4; clone size: few
CDR3 DNA: TGTGCCAGCAGCCGAGAGACAGGGGCCACCGGGGAGCTGTTTTTT; CDR3 protein: CASSRETGATGELFF; D gene: TRBD1; J gene: TRBJ2-2; V gene: TRBV11-3; clone size: .
CDR3 DNA: TGTGCCAGCACTACCGGGACTAGCGTCTACAATGAGCAGTTCTTC; CDR3 protein: CASTTGTSVYNEQFF; D gene: TRBD2; J gene: TRBJ2-1; V gene: TRBV12-3/TRBV12-4; clone size: few